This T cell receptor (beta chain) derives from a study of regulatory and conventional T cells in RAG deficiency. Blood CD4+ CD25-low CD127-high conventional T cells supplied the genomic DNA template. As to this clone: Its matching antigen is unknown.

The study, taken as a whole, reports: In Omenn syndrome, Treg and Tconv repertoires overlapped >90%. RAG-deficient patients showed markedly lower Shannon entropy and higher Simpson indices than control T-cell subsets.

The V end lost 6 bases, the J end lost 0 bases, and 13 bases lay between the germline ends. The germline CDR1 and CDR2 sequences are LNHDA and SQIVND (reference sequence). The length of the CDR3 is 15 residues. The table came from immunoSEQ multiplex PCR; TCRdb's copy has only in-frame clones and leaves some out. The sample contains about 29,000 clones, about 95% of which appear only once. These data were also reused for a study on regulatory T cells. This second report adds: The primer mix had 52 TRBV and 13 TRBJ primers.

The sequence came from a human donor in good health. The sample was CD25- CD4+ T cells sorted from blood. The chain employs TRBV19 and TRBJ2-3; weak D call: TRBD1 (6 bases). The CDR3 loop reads CASRLTGPSTDTQYF. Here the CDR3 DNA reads TGTGCCAGTAGGCTGACAGGACCAAGCACAGATACGCAGTATTTT.